A selection of T cell receptor beta chains follows, all from one sample in a study of monozygotic twins with inflammatory bowel disease. TCRdb reprocessed the 5' RACE reads; each CDR3 protein has one entry and no DNA is given. In all, the sample yields about 420,000 distinct CDR3 sequences. The sample consisted of blood. These receptors all come from a human donor with ulcerative colitis or Crohn's disease, or a healthy co-twin of an affected twin (not recorded which). Both conserved end residues are part of each CDR3. Fields, in order: J gene, V gene, CDR3 protein.

TRBJ2-2,TRBV12-3/TRBV12-4,CASTRFFGARENTGELFF
TRBJ2-7,TRBV12-3/TRBV12-4,CASTGPTSYEQYF
TRBJ1-5,TRBV28,CASSLGGHPGFHF
TRBJ1-1,TRBV29-1,CSVAVTPLTLNTEAFF
TRBJ1-1,TRBV7-9,CASSLVEYTEAFF
TRBJ2-1,TRBV6-2/TRBV6-3,CASSPTSVPSGEQFF
TRBJ1-1,TRBV10-3,CAISESNVNTEAFF
TRBJ2-5,TRBV20-1,CSANRRERGQETQYF
TRBJ2-1,TRBV30,CAWDLAGSNNEQFF
TRBJ2-5,TRBV20-1,CSARQGFRETQYF
TRBJ2-1,TRBV5-1,CASSLDLGNEQFF
TRBJ1-4,TRBV7-2,CASSQDRGRLFF
TRBJ1-2,TRBV4-3,CASSQATQQGYGYTF
TRBJ1-4,TRBV7-6,CASSYRESEKLFF
TRBJ2-2,TRBV5-6,CASGEGVPGELFF
TRBJ2-5,TRBV28,CASSPPGGSETQYF
TRBJ2-1,TRBV20-1,CSACDRDSWSSSYNEQFF
TRBJ2-5,TRBV5-1,CASSLELIGQGRETQYF
TRBJ1-4,TRBV20-1,CSAQTGVGEKLFF
TRBJ2-5,TRBV7-2,CASSLGGGPKQETQYF
TRBJ2-1,TRBV20-1,CSAQTSGRANEQFF
TRBJ2-5,TRBV27,CASSSPSGGAETQYF
TRBJ2-7,TRBV7-9,CASSLPNPLAEGGEQYF
TRBJ2-3,TRBV4-3,CASSRTNLAGGSTDTQYF
TRBJ2-7,TRBV2,CASSDDGRGYEQYF
TRBJ2-1,TRBV12-3/TRBV12-4,CASSYSGRALDEQFF
TRBJ1-1,TRBV19,CASSKRNTEAFF
TRBJ1-1,TRBV5-1,CASILNGQGEAFF
TRBJ1-6,TRBV4-3,CASSQDPPGSSYNSPLHF
TRBJ1-3,TRBV7-2,CASSLASGAAGNTIYF
TRBJ2-7,TRBV21-1,CASSTSFKGSFYYEQYF
TRBJ2-7,TRBV2,CASSQDRAYEQYF
TRBJ2-5,TRBV7-9,CASSLAVTREETQYF
TRBJ2-3,TRBV10-2,CASRGDRGTTDTQYF
TRBJ2-1,TRBV4-2,CASSQVLEARGVNEQFF
TRBJ1-6,TRBV14,CASSRQGTYNSPLHF
TRBJ2-2,TRBV27,CASSFPQEGTTGELFF
TRBJ2-5,TRBV5-6,CASSLTRVYVQETQYF
TRBJ1-4,TRBV7-9,CASSFKTGLSTNEKLFF
TRBJ2-7,TRBV5-1,CASSFGPNDEQYF
TRBJ2-3,TRBV5-6,CASSRLTSGKDTQYF
TRBJ2-7,TRBV19,CASSANWVSLIYEQYF
TRBJ2-7,TRBV12-3/TRBV12-4,CASSLMGSYEQYF
TRBJ1-2,TRBV12-3/TRBV12-4,CASSSSTGGDGYTF
TRBJ1-2,TRBV7-3,CASSPLCLALYGYTF
TRBJ2-2,TRBV5-1,CASSRTSGSWNTGELFF